One T cell receptor (beta chain) is described in this entry. Trimming left V 0 bases short and J 5 bases short, with 17 bases between. The CDR3 loop spans 16 amino acids. From germline, CDR1 is SGHRS and CDR2 YFSETQ. This record comes from a study of T cells in tuberculosis. Points from the study as a whole: The stringent gate may have excluded weak CD1B-GMM tetramer binders.

Thawed, overnight-rested PBMC were stained with GMM-loaded CD1B tetramer, viability dye and anti-CD3, then sorted. CD1B tetramers were loaded with Rhodococcus equi-derived C32 glucose monomycolate. Before cryopreservation, the sorted PBMC lost their CD14-expressing monocytes. Some clones are missing from TCRdb's copy, which holds only in-frame ones; the method was immunoSEQ multiplex PCR. The top ten hold roughly 13% of the sample, which has approximately 59,000 clones, about four fifths seen once. This chain uses TRBV5-1 with TRBJ1-2, with D possibly being TRBD1 (6 bases). This receptor was identified in an adult woman with latent tuberculosis. The specimen was CD1b-GMM tetramer-negative cells sorted from PBMCs. The CDR3 DNA sequence: TGCGCCAGCAGCTTGGAAGCAACAGGGAAAGCGTATGGCTACACCTTC. Amino acids: CASSLEATGKAYGYTF.